This entry describes one T cell receptor (beta chain). No antigen is known for it. The sample originates from a study of T cells in localized non-small cell lung cancer. Germline V lookup: CDR1 SGHAT, CDR2 FQNNGV. Deletions cut 5 bases from V and 10 bases from J, with 11 bases between. The length of the CDR3 is 11 residues. Whole-study results and caveats: Adjacent lung had a median approximately 57 of the 100 largest tumor clones.

Using immunoSEQ multiplex PCR, the repertoire was profiled, and TCRdb retains in-frame clones only, with some absent. The sample carries about 31,000 clones, 85% to 95% recorded once. This TCR was sampled from a woman aged 35 to 69 with stage I lung adenocarcinoma. The chain couples TRBV11-2 to TRBJ1-1; weak D call: TRBD1 (6 bases). The sequencing used peripheral blood, collected before any cancer treatment. This chain's CDR3 is CASSPGTLAFF. In DNA form, the CDR3 reads TGTGCCAGCAGCCCTGGGACATTAGCTTTCTTT.